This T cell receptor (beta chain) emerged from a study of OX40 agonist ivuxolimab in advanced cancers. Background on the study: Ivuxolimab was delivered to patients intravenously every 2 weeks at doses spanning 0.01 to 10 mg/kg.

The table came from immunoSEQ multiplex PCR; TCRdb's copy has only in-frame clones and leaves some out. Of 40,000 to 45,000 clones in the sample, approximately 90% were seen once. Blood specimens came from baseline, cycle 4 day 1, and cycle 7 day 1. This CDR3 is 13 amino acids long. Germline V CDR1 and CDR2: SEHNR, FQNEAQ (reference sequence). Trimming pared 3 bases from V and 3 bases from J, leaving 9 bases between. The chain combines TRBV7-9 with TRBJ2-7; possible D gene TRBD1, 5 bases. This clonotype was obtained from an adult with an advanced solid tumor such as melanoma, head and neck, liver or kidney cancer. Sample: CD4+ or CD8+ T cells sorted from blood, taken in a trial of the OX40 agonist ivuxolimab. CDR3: CASSFGQGYEQYF. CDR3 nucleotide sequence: TGTGCCAGCAGCTTCGGGCAGGGCTACGAGCAGTACTTC.